This T cell receptor (beta chain) was retrieved from a study of response to subunit inactivated influenza vaccine (dated by TCRdb to 2016 to 2019). Regarding the research as a whole: Deep quantitative profiling of the T cell receptor repertoire was used in the study to follow responses to a trivalent subunit inactivated influenza vaccine.

Overall study results and their limits: It was suggested by the authors that each seasonal influenza vaccination may recruit only a limited number of new T cells.

A remark on this clonotype: Its target antigen remains unknown. No per-base quality is available; no much larger clone lies one base away.

The library was built by means of RT-PCR. Sequencing instrument: Illumina HiSeq 2500. The public reads were reanalyzed by TCRdb: fastp trimming at Q25, MiXCR alignment, in-frame beta chains only. Merged by CDR3 protein, the rows form single entries marked with the most common genes and DNA. Recorded for this sample are almost 600,000 distinct CDR3 sequences; 11% to 15% of them occurred a single time. The top ten hold roughly 11% of the sample. The CDR3 holds 17 amino acids from the cysteine to the phenylalanine. Solely the CDR3 DNA is kept, with 51 bases framed from the first base. V lost 6 bases and J lost 2 bases, and the count of bases not matched to a germline gene is 5. From the germline V gene, CDR1 is MNHEY and CDR2 is SVGEGT.

This chain joins TRBV6-2 or TRBV6-3 to TRBJ2-6; 12 central bases correspond to TRBD2. The TCR was taken from a man in his forties or fifties who received an inactivated influenza vaccine. Donor details come from another sample of the same person, matched by shared clones. Specimen: PBMCs from blood, collected 11 to 12 days after vaccination. The base sequence is TGTGCCAGCAGCCCGCCTAGCGGGAGGGCTGGGGCCAACGTCCTGACTTTC. Its protein reads: CASSPPSGRAGANVLTF.